Here is one T cell receptor beta chain with its context. Antigen specificity is unknown. The data were taken from a study of CD8+ T cells in alopecia areata. Treatment noted: oral pan-JAK inhibitor, 5-10 mg twice daily. Regarding the study as a whole: Researchers report lesional scalp, most notably alopecia totalis/universalis, outstripped normal scalp in clonality.

This CDR3 is built from 15 residues. The V gene lost 6 bases and the J gene lost 5 bases, with 22 bases spanning the gap. Germline V CDR1 and CDR2: SQVTM, ANQGSEA. TCR sequencing used cDNA made by reverse transcription of extracted RNA. Using immunoSEQ multiplex PCR, the repertoire was profiled, and TCRdb retains in-frame clones only, with some absent. Of approximately 140,000 clones in the sample, about 88% were seen once. V gene TRBV29-1 combines with J gene TRBJ1-1; the D gene is possibly TRBD1 (6 bases). Material: CD8+ T cells sorted from blood, obtained at week 4, from a patient treated with tofacitinib. The receptor was derived from a human donor with alopecia areata. CDR3 in amino acids: CSVRAGGRWGTEAFF. The CDR3 nucleotides are TGCAGCGTCCGGGCGGGGGGCCGCTGGGGTACTGAAGCTTTCTTT.